What follows describes a single T cell receptor (beta chain). What antigen it recognizes has not been identified. No base-level quality is on record; no much larger clone is a single base apart. The trial excluded patients who had a history of autoimmune disease or who were on systemic immunosuppression. Peripheral blood for TCR sequencing was collected from all dose cohorts at baseline, on cycle 4 day 1, and on cycle 7 day 1. Samples came from an open-label, multicenter, first-in-human phase I dose-escalation trial of ivuxolimab. Adults with locally advanced or metastatic head and neck squamous cell, hepatocellular, melanoma or renal cell carcinoma were enrolled in the trial. CD4+ and CD8+ T cells were sorted separately from peripheral blood before TCR sequencing. The data derive from a study of OX40 agonist ivuxolimab in advanced cancers. Notes on the research overall: Ivuxolimab, which targeted the costimulatory receptor OX40 (CD134), was an agonistic, fully human IgG2 monoclonal antibody. Among the roughly 52 dose-escalation patients, 19 had hepatocellular carcinoma, 15 or so melanoma, 9 renal cell carcinoma and 9 head and neck cancer. Partial responses occurred in three dose-escalation patients: two with cutaneous melanoma and one with hepatocellular carcinoma. The paper reports the monotherapy dose-escalation portion (N of about 54 patients) of the phase I ivuxolimab trial. Intravenous ivuxolimab was administered to patients every 2 weeks at six dose levels: 0.01, 0.1, 0.3, 1.5, 3 and 10 mg/kg. Prior anti-PD-1, anti-PD-L1 or anti-CTLA-4 therapy was permitted, and checkpoint inhibitors had been received by roughly 42% of dose-escalation patients. A male proportion of 82.7% and a mean age of around 60 years, ranging from roughly 23 to 85, were recorded for the dose-escalation cohort. The point of sequencing TCRbeta in the periphery was to test whether ivuxolimab changed TCR sequence diversity and drove clonal T-cell expansion. What the authors observed across the whole study: Low levels of normalized T-cell clonal expansion were also seen in some patients who did not respond. On average, CD8+ T cells showed more expanded clones than CD4+ T cells after ivuxolimab. Antigen specificity was not determined for the clonally expanded peripheral T cells. In the 0.1-3.0 mg/kg groups, partial responders were among the patients with the lowest normalized peripheral clonal expansion, particularly in CD8+ T cells. At doses from 0.1 to 3.0 mg/kg, clonal expansion was seen in both CD4+ and CD8+ blood T cells between baseline and week 6.

The CDR3 runs 12 amino acids, cysteine and phenylalanine included. Only the CDR3 region is kept as DNA, spanning 36 bases read in frame from base 1. V loses 8 bases at its end and J loses 7 bases; junction bases beyond the gene matches: 5. From the germline V gene, CDR1 is SNHLY and CDR2 is FYNNEI. Genomic DNA was extracted from sorted cells for sequencing of the TCRbeta CDR3 region. The immunoSEQ Assay was used to sequence the TCRbeta CDR3 regions. The clones in this table, taken by TCRdb from immuneACCESS, are in-frame only. Not every clone is retained; where verified, under half of the shortfall comes from an unresolved V gene, and the cause of the rest is unknown. In all, the sample holds around 55,000 clones, and roughly nine tenths of those were seen once. The ten largest clones capture 9% to 15% of the sample.

Sequencing was performed on CD4+ or CD8+ T cells sorted from blood, taken in a trial of the OX40 agonist ivuxolimab. This chain joins TRBV2 to TRBJ2-1, with 7 bases matching TRBD1. The clonotype was recovered from an adult with an advanced solid tumor such as melanoma, head and neck, liver or kidney cancer. This receptor carries the CDR3 CASDGRGNEQFF. In nucleotides, the sequence is TGTGCCAGCGACGGCAGGGGGAATGAGCAGTTCTTC.